This TCR beta chain emerged from a study of immune cell composition in non-small cell lung cancer. Deletions cut 7 bases from V and 1 base from J, with 16 bases between. Germline V gives CDR1 MNHNS, CDR2 SASEGT. The CDR3 contains 15 residues. Profiled with immunoSEQ multiplex PCR; TCRdb holds only in-frame clones, not every one. In the table there are under 2,500 clones, approximately 88% of which are singletons. The material sequenced was lung tumor tissue. This clonotype was obtained from a human donor with non-small cell lung cancer. The chain couples TRBV6-1 to TRBJ1-1, with a tentative D call TRBD1 (6 bases). This CDR3 reads CASIPQGSENTEAFF. The CDR3 region has the DNA TGTGCCAGCATCCCTCAGGGGAGCGAGAACACTGAAGCTTTCTTT.